Listed below are T cell receptor beta chains from one sample, sequenced in a study of OX40 agonist ivuxolimab in advanced cancers. The method was immunoSEQ multiplex PCR; TCRdb's version includes in-frame clones alone and lacks a portion of them. The sample lists 60,000 to 85,000 clones, around nine tenths occurring once. The sample in question was CD4+ or CD8+ T cells sorted from blood, obtained in a trial of the OX40 agonist ivuxolimab. The receptors were sampled from an adult with an advanced solid tumor such as melanoma, head and neck, liver or kidney cancer. Both conserved end residues are part of each CDR3. Each record gives: J gene, D gene, V gene, clone size, CDR3 protein, CDR3 DNA. D genes are given only for firm matches. Only some rows state a clone size, as once, few, many or a class for expanded clones.

>TRBJ2-1|TRBD2|TRBV19|NA
CASSILGLVTNEQFF
TGTGCCAGTAGTATCCTGGGACTAGTTACGAATGAGCAGTTCTTC
>TRBJ2-7|NA|TRBV7-2|once
CASSLGLAFSYEQYF
TGTGCCAGCAGCTTAGGGCTAGCCTTCTCCTACGAGCAGTACTTC
>TRBJ2-3|NA|TRBV6-1|NA
CASRWGTDTQYF
TGTGCCAGCAGATGGGGCACAGATACGCAGTATTTT
>TRBJ2-1|NA|TRBV7-9|once
CASSPGEQFF
TGTGCCAGCAGCCCCGGAGAGCAGTTCTTC
>TRBJ2-7|NA|TRBV2|NA
CASRTGPEQYF
TGTGCCAGCAGGACAGGCCCCGAGCAGTACTTC
>TRBJ1-1|TRBD1|TRBV18|few
CASSQGQGYTEAFF
TGTGCCAGCTCACAAGGACAGGGCTACACTGAAGCTTTCTTT
>TRBJ2-7|NA|TRBV10-3|NA
CAIMAESYEQYF
TGTGCCATCATGGCGGAGTCCTACGAGCAGTACTTC
>TRBJ2-5|NA|TRBV30|NA
CAWSVAGSETQYF
TGTGCCTGGAGTGTAGCAGGGTCGGAGACCCAGTACTTC
>TRBJ1-1|NA|TRBV15|NA
CATSLTAGVTEAFF
TGTGCCACCAGCTTAACCGCAGGGGTAACTGAAGCTTTCTTT
>TRBJ1-2|NA|TRBV29-1|NA
CSAGDGNLNGYTF
TGCAGCGCCGGGGACGGAAACCTTAATGGCTACACCTTC
>TRBJ1-3|NA|TRBV2|NA
CASSEPASSGNTIYF
TGTGCCAGCAGTGAACCGGCCAGCTCTGGAAACACCATATATTTT
>TRBJ2-7|NA|TRBV5-4|NA
CASSLAVSYEQYF
TGTGCCAGCAGCTTGGCCGTGTCCTACGAGCAGTACTTC
>TRBJ2-7|NA|TRBV28|NA
CASTKTSIQGPSYEQYF
TGTGCCAGCACCAAAACCTCTATACAGGGACCCTCCTACGAGCAGTACTTC
>TRBJ2-1|NA|TRBV9|NA
CASSVASSYNEQFF
TGTGCCAGCAGCGTAGCGAGCTCCTACAATGAGCAGTTCTTC
>TRBJ2-2|TRBD2|TRBV11-3|NA
CASSLGPTSGRTTGELFF
TGTGCCAGCAGCTTAGGGCCGACTAGCGGACGGACTACCGGGGAGCTGTTTTTT
>TRBJ1-2|NA|TRBV4-2|NA
CATKGDPSGGYTF
TGTGCGACTAAGGGGGATCCCTCTGGAGGCTACACCTTC
>TRBJ1-1|NA|TRBV29-1|few
CSVDLTEGAFF
TGCAGCGTGGATCTTACAGAAGGAGCTTTCTTT
>TRBJ2-2|TRBD2|TRBV19|NA
CASSMSSGAWLVNTGELFF
TGTGCCAGTAGTATGAGTAGCGGGGCCTGGCTGGTGAACACCGGGGAGCTGTTTTTT
>TRBJ1-2|NA|TRBV15|NA
CATSRGGGTRGYGYTF
TGTGCCACCAGCAGAGGGGGGGGCACCCGGGGGTATGGCTACACCTTC
>TRBJ1-5|TRBD1|TRBV6-1|NA
CASSEWDRASQPQHF
TGTGCCAGCAGTGAATGGGACAGGGCTTCGCAGCCCCAGCATTTT
>TRBJ2-5|NA|TRBV19|NA
CASSSSDSAETQYF
TGTGCCAGTAGTTCAAGCGACTCGGCCGAGACCCAGTACTTC
>TRBJ2-1|TRBD1|TRBV11-3|NA
CASSLDWPGQGANNEQFF
TGTGCCAGCAGCTTAGATTGGCCGGGACAGGGGGCCAACAATGAGCAGTTCTTC
>TRBJ2-5|TRBD1|TRBV10-1|NA
CASSELDRGGTQYF
TGCGCCAGCAGTGAGTTGGACAGGGGAGGGACCCAGTACTTC
>TRBJ2-7|NA|TRBV12-2|once
CASRLPPQLTYEQYF
TGTGCAAGTCGCCTCCCCCCACAGCTGACCTACGAGCAGTACTTC
>TRBJ1-6|NA|TRBV5-1|NA
CASSLANAGNNSPLHF
TGCGCCAGCAGCTTGGCCAATGCAGGGAACAATTCACCCCTCCACTTT
>TRBJ2-1|NA|TRBV15|once
CATSRDLRGQFF
TGTGCCACCAGCAGAGATCTCCGTGGGCAGTTCTTC
>TRBJ1-1|NA|TRBV6-4|NA
CASRGPPTKTAAEAFF
TGTGCCAGCAGGGGGCCCCCAACCAAGACGGCCGCTGAAGCTTTCTTT
>TRBJ2-7|NA|TRBV5-1|NA
CASSLQGKPYEQYF
TGCGCCAGCAGCTTGCAGGGAAAACCCTACGAGCAGTACTTC
>TRBJ1-4|NA|TRBV28|NA
CAGQSGATNEKLFF
TGTGCCGGTCAATCAGGGGCAACTAATGAAAAACTGTTTTTT
>TRBJ2-6|NA|TRBV5-1|NA
CASSLSDVSGANVLTF
TGCGCCAGCAGCCTTTCGGACGTCTCTGGGGCCAACGTCCTGACTTTC
>TRBJ1-4|TRBD1|TRBV15|NA
CATSPPGQRNEKLFF
TGTGCCACCAGCCCCCCGGGACAGAGAAATGAAAAACTGTTTTTT
>TRBJ1-3|TRBD1|TRBV5-1|once
CASSQGQGENTIYF
TGCGCCAGCAGCCAAGGACAGGGGGAGAACACCATATATTTT
>TRBJ1-1|TRBD1|TRBV2|NA
CASTPSAGGAFF
TGTGCCAGCACCCCTTCTGCAGGGGGAGCTTTCTTT
>TRBJ2-5|TRBD1|TRBV7-9|NA
CASSVPDRAQETQYF
TGTGCCAGCAGCGTACCAGACAGGGCACAAGAGACCCAGTACTTC
>TRBJ2-1|TRBD1|TRBV6-4|NA
CASSSGPGTGFNEQFF
TGTGCCAGCAGTAGTGGCCCCGGGACAGGGTTCAATGAGCAGTTCTTC
>TRBJ1-1|NA|TRBV19|few
CASTIGGPGSAFF
TGTGCCAGTACCATCGGGGGGCCCGGTTCAGCTTTCTTT
>TRBJ2-7|NA|TRBV29-1|once
CSVEVQSLYEQYF
TGCAGCGTTGAGGTACAGTCGCTTTACGAGCAGTACTTC
>TRBJ2-7|NA|TRBV25-1|NA
CASSDLKGVHHEQYF
TGTGCCAGCAGTGACCTCAAGGGGGTACACCACGAGCAGTACTTC
>TRBJ2-7|NA|TRBV5-8|NA
CASSLAGPASEQYF
TGTGCCAGCAGCTTGGCCGGGCCGGCCAGCGAGCAGTACTTC
>TRBJ2-1|TRBD2|TRBV5-5|NA
CASSSGLAVSYNEQFF
TGTGCCAGCAGCTCGGGACTAGCGGTATCCTACAATGAGCAGTTCTTC
>TRBJ2-1|TRBD1|TRBV15|NA
CATSPDRQGVNNEQFF
TGTGCCACCAGCCCAGACCGCCAGGGGGTTAACAATGAGCAGTTCTTC
>TRBJ2-7|TRBD2|TRBV14|NA
CASSQMVSGRAVAYEQYF
TGTGCCAGCAGCCAAATGGTTAGCGGGAGGGCCGTCGCCTACGAGCAGTACTTC
>TRBJ1-1|TRBD1|TRBV7-9|NA
CASSSPRTGTGTEAFF
TGTGCCAGCAGCTCCCCCCGGACAGGTACGGGCACTGAAGCTTTCTTT
>TRBJ2-7|TRBD1|TRBV9|NA
CASSVGRDRGLEQYF
TGTGCCAGCAGCGTAGGGCGGGACAGGGGTCTCGAGCAGTACTTC
>TRBJ1-6|TRBD1|TRBV9|NA
CASSRQGFLDNSPLHF
TGTGCCAGCAGTCGACAGGGTTTTTTGGATAATTCACCCCTCCACTTT
>TRBJ2-4|NA|TRBV20-1|once
CSAFLGLSQYF
TGCAGTGCTTTCCTCGGACTATCTCAGTACTTC
>TRBJ1-2|NA|TRBV7-9|NA
CASSPFAVAGVGHGYTF
TGTGCCAGCAGCCCCTTTGCGGTGGCGGGGGTTGGGCATGGCTACACCTTC
>TRBJ2-2|NA|TRBV2|NA
CASSEGENTGELFF
TGTGCCAGCAGTGAAGGGGAGAACACCGGGGAGCTGTTTTTT
>TRBJ2-5|NA|TRBV6-5|NA
CASSYSVRGETQYF
TGTGCCAGCAGTTACTCAGTCCGGGGAGAGACCCAGTACTTC
>TRBJ2-2|NA|TRBV30|NA
CAWSVGYRDTGELFF
TGTGCCTGGAGTGTAGGTTATCGGGACACCGGGGAGCTGTTTTTT
>TRBJ2-7|TRBD1|TRBV15|NA
CATSRAQGRVLYEQYF
TGTGCCACCAGCAGAGCACAGGGGCGGGTTTTGTACGAGCAGTACTTC
>TRBJ1-1|NA|TRBV7-9|few
CASSAQVNTEAFF
TGTGCCAGCAGCGCACAGGTGAACACTGAAGCTTTCTTT